Presented here are 8 T cell receptor beta chains from one specimen sequenced in a study of OX40 agonist ivuxolimab in advanced cancers. Some clones are missing from TCRdb's copy, which holds only in-frame ones; the method was immunoSEQ multiplex PCR. The sample lists tens of thousands of clones, about 91% occurring once. Sequences were derived from CD4+ or CD8+ T cells sorted from blood, sampled in a trial of the OX40 agonist ivuxolimab. The source is an adult with an advanced solid tumor such as melanoma, head and neck, liver or kidney cancer.

This clone showed up just once. The chain joins TRBV4-1 to TRBJ1-1, with TRBD1 matching over 9 bases. Trimming removed 3 bases from V and 2 bases from J; junction bases left unmatched: 4. Germline CDR1 is MGHRA and CDR2 is YSYEKL. This CDR3 is built from 15 residues. The CDR3 DNA follows: TGCGCCAGCAGCCACCCGACAGGGGGAAACACTGAAGCTTTCTTT. Amino acids: CASSHPTGGNTEAFF.

This clone was recorded once. This rearrangement joins TRBV28 to TRBJ1-5, with a tentative D call TRBD1 (6 bases). The CDR3 is 17 residues long. Trimming removed 4 bases from V and 2 bases from J, with 18 bases in between. Germline CDR1 and CDR2: MDHEN and SYDVKM. In nucleotides, the CDR3 is TGTGCCAGCAGTTGGGGTCACAGGGTTTTGGGCAATCAGCCCCAGCATTTT. Translation: CASSWGHRVLGNQPQHF.

The chain uses TRBV6-5 and TRBJ1-2, with D perhaps TRBD1 (5 bases). Germline assignment: CDR1 MNHEY and CDR2 SVGAGI. The CDR3 extends over 16 amino acids. V gave up 4 bases and J gave up 4 bases, with 19 bases separating them. This CDR3 reads CASSSAPYPGGYGYTF. DNA for the CDR3: TGTGCCAGCAGTTCTGCCCCTTACCCGGGGGGCTATGGCTACACCTTC.

The chain uses TRBV6-1 and TRBJ2-1; D not certain. The CDR3 runs 11 residues. CDR1 MNHNS and CDR2 SASEGT come from the germline V gene. The V gene lost 3 bases and the J gene lost 7 bases, with 4 bases spanning the gap. The CDR3 DNA reads TGTGCCAGCAGTGACGGGAATGAGCAGTTCTTC. Protein product: CASSDGNEQFF.

The chain is built from TRBV11-2 and TRBJ2-2; D gene ambiguous. In germline, CDR1 is SGHAT, CDR2 FQNNGV. This CDR3 contains 18 residues. Trimming cost V 0 bases and J 3 bases, with 17 bases left between them. CDR3 residues: CASSLDPPAMGYTGELFF. The CDR3 DNA reads TGTGCCAGCAGCTTAGATCCCCCAGCGATGGGGTACACCGGGGAGCTGTTTTTT. Full variable domain (remainder filled in from reference TRBV11-2 and TRBJ2-2): EAGVAQSPRYKIIEKRQSVAFWCNPISGHATLYWYQQILGQGPKLLIQFQNNGVVDDSQLPKDRFSAERLKGVDSTLKIQPAKLEDSAVYLCASSLDPPAMGYTGELFFGEGSRLTVL.

The chain employs TRBV5-1 and TRBJ2-5; 9 bases map to TRBD2. The CDR3 covers 16 residues. J was trimmed by 5 bases and V by 0 bases; bases with no gene match: 8. CDR1 is SGHRS, CDR2 YFSETQ, per germline. CDR3 sequence reads: CASSLGGGALGETQYF. The CDR3 DNA sequence: TGCGCCAGCAGCTTGGGCGGGGGGGCCCTTGGTGAGACCCAGTACTTC.

This rearrangement joins TRBV19 to TRBJ2-3; TRBD1 is a possible D gene (5 bases). V was shortened by 6 bases and J by 2 bases, with 18 bases between the two germline ends. This CDR3 has 16 residues. Germline-derived CDR1 and CDR2 are LNHDA and SQIVND (reference sequence). The CDR3 bases are TGTGCCAGTAGCTTGGTGGAGAACAGGTACACAGATACGCAGTATTTT. This encodes CASSLVENRYTDTQYF.

This clone was detected only a few times. The V call is TRBV7-3, the J call TRBJ2-2; D possibly corresponds to TRBD2 (6 bases). Trimming took off 3 bases at V and 8 bases at J, with 19 bases between the two ends. The CDR3 runs to 16 residues. Germline V lookup: CDR1 SGHTA, CDR2 FQGTGA. The CDR3 here is CASSFHGTFNEGELFF. The CDR3, as DNA: TGTGCCAGCAGCTTTCACGGGACTTTTAACGAGGGGGAGCTGTTTTTT.